The 17 T cell receptor beta chains reported below all come from one sample, sequenced in a study of blood T cells in healthy people across ages. Combining a sample-barcoded 5' primer with a J-beta primer mix, a second PCR ran for 7 to 11 cycles. MiXCR, run by TCRdb on the 5' RACE reads, gives a single entry per CDR3 protein. The sample has 540,000 or so distinct CDR3 sequences; 27% are singletons. Material for sequencing was blood. These TCRs come from a woman in her 70s in good health.

This clonotype occurred a few times. The chain combines TRBV6-6 with TRBJ1-2, with D possibly being TRBD1 (6 bases). CDR1 is MNHNY and CDR2 is SVGAGI in the germline V gene (reference sequence). CDR3 length: 13 residues. V was cut by 5 bases and J by 8 bases, with 15 bases left in between. CDR3 amino acids: CASSLSGVDGYTF. CDR3 sequence (DNA): TGTGCCAGCAGTCTTTCAGGGGTAGACGGCTACACCTTC.

CDR3 sequence: CASSNAGVKVDTQYF. CDR3 sequence (DNA): TGTGCCAGTAGTAACGCCGGTGTAAAAGTAGATACGCAGTATTTT. The rearrangement joins TRBV19 to TRBJ2-3; D is unresolved. The CDR3 runs 15 residues. Looked up from germline, CDR1 is LNHDA and CDR2 is SQIVND (reference sequence). Trimming pared 4 bases from V and 5 bases from J, leaving 16 bases between.

CDR3 sequence: CASPRPSGLNTEAFF. The CDR3 DNA follows: TGTGCCAGCCCACGCCCAAGTGGGTTGAACACTGAAGCTTTCTTT. The gene calls are TRBV6-1 and TRBJ1-1; D gene uncertain. In germline, CDR1 is MNHNS, CDR2 SASEGT. The germline V and J ends were trimmed by 8 bases and 0 bases, with 16 bases remaining between them. CDR3 size: 15 residues.

The rearrangement links TRBV9 to TRBJ2-1; 11 nucleotides line up with TRBD2. The junction had 5 bases not matched to a gene; V was cut back by 4 bases and J by 5 bases. Germline V gives CDR1 SGDLS, CDR2 YYNGEE. This CDR3 spans 15 amino acids. CDR3 DNA sequence: TGTGCCAGCAGCACCACTAGCGGGGGAAACAATGAGCAGTTCTTC. Translation: CASSTTSGGNNEQFF.

This clonotype turned up a few times. The chain combines TRBV7-2 with TRBJ2-2, with D maybe TRBD2 (6 bases). Germline CDR1 is SGHTA and CDR2 is FQGNSA. The CDR3 has 15 residues. V was clipped by 0 bases and J by 1 base, with 6 bases between them. DNA of the CDR3: TGTGCCAGCAGCTTAGCGCGGGAGAACACCGGGGAGCTGTTTTTT. Translating gives CASSLARENTGELFF.

In this sample, this clonotype turned up a few times. This sequence joins TRBV12-3 or TRBV12-4 and TRBJ2-5; D may be TRBD2 (5 bases). The CDR3 totals 13 residues. The ends were cut back, 6 bases at V and 5 bases at J, with 13 bases in the middle. CDR3 sequence (DNA): TGTGCCAGCAGCCAACGGGGTTTTGAGACCCAGTACTTC. Its translation is CASSQRGFETQYF.

This sequence joins TRBV28 and TRBJ2-5, with 8 bases matching TRBD2. The assigned J gene may be wrong: the sequence end matches TRBJ2-1 better. This CDR3 is built from 13 residues. The germline V gene encodes CDR1 MDHEN and CDR2 SYDVKM. The CDR3 reads CASSRGGRNEQFF. The CDR3 bases are TGTGCCAGCAGTCGCGGGGGGAGAAATGAGCAGTTCTTC.

This chain uses TRBV20-1 with TRBJ2-5; D is perhaps TRBD2 (6 bases). Germline V gene sequence: CDR1 DFQATT, CDR2 SNEGSKA (reference sequence). V dropped 6 bases and J dropped 2 bases, with 10 bases sitting between them. This CDR3 has 12 amino acids. CDR3 sequence reads: CSADGGQETQYF. Written as DNA, the CDR3 is TGCAGTGCCGACGGGGGTCAAGAGACCCAGTACTTC.

Note on this clonotype: As the CDR3 is not closed by the conserved phenylalanine or tryptophan, this likely results from a read error. The chain carries TRBV5-1 and TRBJ1-1, with D tentatively TRBD1 (6 bases). This CDR3 has 16 amino acids. Germline V lookup: CDR1 SGHRS, CDR2 YFSETQ. Between the trimmed V and J ends, which lost 1 base and 5 bases, there was a span of 18 bases. CDR3 sequence (DNA): TGCGCCAGCAGCTTGACAGGGATGGTGGGAGAAACTGAAGCTTTCCTT. This gives the protein CASSLTGMVGETEAFL.

This clonotype was seen at least ten times. The rearrangement uses TRBV7-2 and TRBJ1-4; D gene unclear. The CDR3 extends over 14 amino acids. V was trimmed by 5 bases and J by 7 bases, leaving 14 bases between them. The germline V gene encodes CDR1 SGHTA and CDR2 FQGNSA. The CDR3 DNA reads as TGTGCCAGCAGCAAGGGAATAGCTAGTGAAAAACTGTTTTTT. Its translation: CASSKGIASEKLFF.

V gene TRBV20-1 combines with J gene TRBJ2-1; no reliable D call. CDR1 and CDR2 from the germline V gene are DFQATT and SNEGSKA (reference sequence). This CDR3 spans 11 amino acids. The V end lost 3 bases, the J end lost 8 bases, and 8 bases lay between the germline ends. Here the CDR3 DNA reads TGCAGTGCTAGTGGTGTCGATGAGCAGTTCTTC. It specifies CSASGVDEQFF.

The chain couples TRBV29-1 to TRBJ1-2; D gene unclear. Germline CDR1 SQVTM, CDR2 ANQGSEA. Deletions cut 0 bases from V and 2 bases from J, with 7 bases between. CDR3 length: 13 residues. The CDR3 spells CSVEDRLNYGYTF. CDR3 sequence (DNA): TGCAGCGTTGAAGACAGGCTAAACTATGGCTACACCTTC.

The table lists this clonotype with a few counts. The chain is built from TRBV9 and TRBJ1-2; D is possibly TRBD1 (5 bases). The CDR3 has 14 residues. The V and J ends lost 4 bases and 7 bases respectively, with 17 bases between them. Germline V gene sequence: CDR1 SGDLS, CDR2 YYNGEE. The CDR3 spells CASSTRGAGGGYTF. As DNA, the CDR3 is TGTGCCAGCAGCACCCGGGGAGCTGGGGGTGGCTACACCTTC.

This clonotype was counted a few times. J is TRBJ2-1 and V is TRBV12-5; no reliable D call. Germline values: CDR1 LGHNT, CDR2 FRNRAP. Trimming stripped 5 bases from V and 10 bases from J, with 9 bases between. CDR3 length: 11 residues. The DNA of the CDR3 is TGTGCTAGTGGTCGCTATATGGAGCAGTTCTTC. As protein: CASGRYMEQFF.

The V gene is TRBV15, the J gene TRBJ1-5; D gene unclear. This CDR3 has 13 residues. The V gene lost 8 bases and the J gene lost 4 bases, with 12 bases spanning the gap. Per the germline V gene, CDR1 is LNHNV and CDR2 is YYDKDF (reference sequence). CDR3 coding DNA: TGTGCCACCCGACTAGGATTGAATCAGCCCCAGCATTTT. Translation: CATRLGLNQPQHF.

There are a few counts of this clonotype. This chain links TRBV28 with TRBJ1-2; D is uncertain. Germline CDR1 and CDR2: MDHEN and SYDVKM. CDR3 length: 11 residues. Trimming shortened V by 7 bases and J by 8 bases, and 11 bases separated the two germline ends. CDR3 bases: TGTGCCAGCACTTCCCACTCGGGCTACACCTTC. Residues: CASTSHSGYTF.

J is TRBJ2-5 and V is TRBV7-2, with 16 bases identical to TRBD2. The germline gives CDR1 SGHTA, CDR2 FQGNSA. The CDR3 consists of 17 residues. Unmatched junction bases numbered 6, after V lost 5 bases and J lost 3 bases. The CDR3, as DNA: TGTGCCAGCAGCGGCGGGACTAGCGGGGGGGAGGAAGAGACCCAGTACTTC. This translates into CASSGGTSGGEEETQYF. Based on the CDR3 plus reference TRBV7-2 and TRBJ2-5, the full variable domain is GAGVSQSPSNKVTEKGKDVELRCDPISGHTALYWYRQSLGQGLEFLIYFQGNSAPDKSGLPSDRFSAERTGGSVSTLTIQRTQQEDSAVYLCASSGGTSGGEEETQYFGPGTRLLVL.